Each of the 21 T cell receptor beta chains below was sequenced from the same sample in a study of T cell repertoires in cytomegalovirus infection. TCRdb redid the calling of the reads with MiXCR, one entry per CDR3 protein. The sample contains under 850,000 distinct CDR3 sequences, roughly 36% of which appear only once. The sample was PBMCs. The source of these receptors is a human donor in good health (CMV status not recorded). Some clones in this sample may be carry-over from other donors' samples.

This clonotype was observed a handful of times. The V call is TRBV2, the J call TRBJ1-5; 8 nucleotides align to TRBD1. J was trimmed by 2 bases and V by 6 bases; bases with no gene match: 9. Looked up from germline, CDR1 is SNHLY and CDR2 is FYNNEI. The CDR3 is 16 residues long. The CDR3 sequence is CASSGSGTGRNQPQHF. In DNA, the CDR3 is TGTGCCAGCAGCGGGTCCGGGACAGGCCGCAATCAGCCCCAGCATTTT. The full variable domain, with the rest looked up from reference TRBV2 and TRBJ1-5, is EPEVTQTPSHQVTQMGQEVILRCVPISNHLYFYWYRQILGQKVEFLVSFYNNEISEKSEIFDDQFSVERPDGSNFTLKIRSTKLEDSAMYFCASSGSGTGRNQPQHFGDGTRLSIL.

The sample holds a few counts of this clonotype. The chain carries TRBV5-4 and TRBJ1-1; no clear D gene. Per the germline V gene, CDR1 is SGHNT and CDR2 is YYREEE (reference sequence). Trimming cost V 0 bases and J 0 bases, with 9 bases left between them. The CDR3 contains 15 residues. CDR3 amino acids: CASSLGTIMNTEAFF. CDR3 bases: TGTGCCAGCAGCTTGGGCACAATCATGAACACTGAAGCTTTCTTT.

This clonotype turned up a few times. J is TRBJ2-7 and V is TRBV7-2; D unresolved. The germline V and J ends were trimmed by 3 bases and 0 bases, with 15 bases remaining between them. The V gene's germline CDR1 is SGHTA and CDR2 FQGNSA. There are 16 residues in the CDR3. The chain's CDR3 is CASSFTVGGNSYEQYF. CDR3 DNA sequence: TGTGCCAGCAGCTTTACGGTCGGCGGTAACTCCTACGAGCAGTACTTC.

V gene TRBV5-1 combines with J gene TRBJ1-2; perhaps TRBD1 as D (5 bases). Germline lookup yields CDR1 SGHRS and CDR2 YFSETQ. V was pared by 5 bases and J by 7 bases, with 18 bases between. This CDR3 is built from 14 residues. CDR3 nucleotide sequence: TGCGCCAGCAGTCCGCAGGGTTCGGGAAGTGGCTACACCTTC. This gives the protein CASSPQGSGSGYTF.

The chain combines TRBV7-6 with TRBJ2-1, with 11 bases identical to TRBD2. The CDR3 loop spans 16 amino acids. J was trimmed by 7 bases and V by 1 base; bases with no gene match: 6. Germline-derived CDR1 and CDR2 are SGHVS and FNYEAQ. This chain's CDR3 is CASSLETSGNRNEQFF. The DNA of the CDR3 is TGTGCCAGCAGCTTAGAGACTAGCGGGAATAGGAATGAGCAGTTCTTC.

The rearrangement joins TRBV20-1 to TRBJ2-7; D uncertain. V gave up 0 bases and J gave up 2 bases, with 17 bases separating them. The CDR3 runs to 16 residues. Germline lookup yields CDR1 DFQATT and CDR2 SNEGSKA (reference sequence). CDR3 in amino acids: CSARDLGQGETYEQYF. Here the CDR3 DNA reads TGCAGTGCTAGAGATCTCGGCCAAGGAGAGACCTACGAGCAGTACTTC.

This clonotype was seen a handful of times. This chain links TRBV12-3 or TRBV12-4 with TRBJ1-5; 10 bases map to TRBD1. The CDR3 consists of 16 residues. V was pared by 4 bases and J by 4 bases, with 7 bases of the junction left unmatched. DNA of the CDR3: TGTGCCAGCAGTTGGGGTAGGACAGGGGGAAATCAGCCCCAGCATTTT. The encoded protein is CASSWGRTGGNQPQHF.

This chain links TRBV20-1 with TRBJ2-3, with TRBD2 matching 8 bases. Trimming removed 0 bases from V and 6 bases from J; junction bases left unmatched: 11. The germline V gene encodes CDR1 DFQATT and CDR2 SNEGSKA (reference sequence). The CDR3 runs to 16 residues. The CDR3 DNA is TGCAGTGCTAGAGATCTGGGTAGCGGGATGCGGGATACGCAGTATTTT. It yields the protein CSARDLGSGMRDTQYF.

V gene TRBV5-1 combines with J gene TRBJ1-2; D not resolved. Deletions cut 4 bases from V and 8 bases from J, with 18 bases between. Germline V gives CDR1 SGHRS, CDR2 YFSETQ. This CDR3 is 14 amino acids long. CDR3 protein: CASSPGRLPQGYTF. In nucleotides, the CDR3 is TGCGCCAGCAGCCCCGGACGCCTACCTCAAGGCTACACCTTC.

The chain is built from TRBV3-1 and TRBJ2-7, with 10 bases aligning to TRBD2. Germline V gene sequence: CDR1 LGHDT, CDR2 YNNKEL (reference sequence). Losses at the gene ends were 4 bases for V and 9 bases for J; bases not matched to a gene: 9. The CDR3 sequence is 14 residues long. CDR3 loop: CASSLAGGESGQYF. CDR3 nucleotides: TGTGCCAGCAGCCTAGCGGGAGGCGAGTCAGGGCAGTACTTC.

The rearrangement joins TRBV7-2 to TRBJ2-1; no reliable D call. Germline V CDR1 and CDR2: SGHTA, FQGNSA. V lost 2 bases and J lost 5, with 7 bases in between. The CDR3 has 13 amino acids. The CDR3 bases are TGTGCCAGCAGCTTAATAAGAGACAATGAGCAGTTCTTC. As protein: CASSLIRDNEQFF.

The chain joins TRBV28 to TRBJ2-1, with 8 bases matching TRBD1. The CDR3 is 13 residues long. V shed 6 bases and J 12 bases; nucleotides not matched to a gene: 10. CDR1 is MDHEN, CDR2 SYDVKM, per germline. The CDR3 sequence is CASRAGGEAGQFF. In nucleotides, the CDR3 is TGTGCCAGCAGGGCAGGGGGCGAAGCCGGGCAGTTCTTC.

This chain joins TRBV30 and TRBJ1-4; 9 nucleotides align to TRBD1. This CDR3 comprises 13 residues. V gave up 5 bases and J gave up 7 bases; unmatched junction bases: 5. Germline V lookup: CDR1 GTSNPN, CDR2 SVGIG (reference sequence). In DNA form, the CDR3 reads TGTGCCTGGGGGACAGGGTGGATTGAAAAACTGTTTTTT. Its protein product is CAWGTGWIEKLFF.

The sample holds a few counts of this clonotype. The chain has TRBV6-5 and TRBJ2-5, with 13 bases fitting TRBD2. CDR1 is MNHEY, CDR2 SVGAGI, per germline. This CDR3 has 18 amino acids. The junction had 13 bases not matched to a gene; V was cut back by 6 bases and J by 3 bases. In nucleotides, the CDR3 is TGTGCCAGCAGCCGAACGGGGACTAGCGGGACTTTGAAAGAGACCCAGTACTTC. Translating it yields CASSRTGTSGTLKETQYF.

A word on this clonotype: Mismatch with germline at one junction end may stem from a read error. The chain carries TRBV11-1 and TRBJ2-5; D ambiguous. In germline, CDR1 is SGHAT, CDR2 FQDESV (reference sequence). CDR3 size: 12 residues. CDR3 sequence (DNA): TGTGCCAGCAGCCGAAACGAAGAGAGCCAGTACTTC. Protein product: CASSRNEESQYF.

A word on this clonotype: A clone one base away is much larger, so this may be a read error. The rearrangement uses TRBV9 and TRBJ2-5, with D unclear. Germline V lookup: CDR1 SGDLS, CDR2 YYNGEE. Trimming left V 6 bases short and J 4 bases short, with 4 bases between. This CDR3 comprises 10 residues. CDR3 sequence: CASNSETQYF. The CDR3 DNA follows: TGTGCCAGCAACTCAGAGACCCAGTACTTC.

The rearrangement links TRBV28 to TRBJ2-3; 8 positions agree with TRBD1. The CDR3 totals 20 residues. V gave up 1 base and J gave up 0 bases; unmatched junction bases: 15. Looked up from germline, CDR1 is MDHEN and CDR2 is SYDVKM. CDR3 bases: TGTGCCAGCAGTTTATATGGGACAGGAGCCGAACACATTAGCACAGATACGCAGTATTTT. Residues: CASSLYGTGAEHISTDTQYF.

The chain combines TRBV2 with TRBJ2-5; the match to TRBD1 covers 11 bases. Germline CDR1 and CDR2: SNHLY and FYNNEI. V was clipped by 5 bases and J by 2 bases; unmatched bases: 4. The length of the CDR3 is 15 residues. CDR3 DNA: TGTGCCAGCAGTCCGGACAGGGGGCAACAAGAGACCCAGTACTTC. The encoded protein is CASSPDRGQQETQYF.

The chain combines TRBV11-2 with TRBJ2-3, with D possibly called TRBD1 or TRBD2 (7 bases each). The germline V gene has CDR1 SGHAT and CDR2 FQNNGV. The length of the CDR3 is 12 residues. Trimming stripped 4 bases from V and 10 bases from J, with 12 bases between. DNA for the CDR3: TGTGCCAGCAGCTCAGGGGGGGATCCGCAGTATTTT. This translates into CASSSGGDPQYF.

This clonotype was counted a few times. J is TRBJ2-7 and V is TRBV7-6; D is undetermined. CDR1 is SGHVS, CDR2 FNYEAQ, per germline. Trimming took 5 bases from V and 0 from J, leaving 14 bases between them. The CDR3 extends over 15 amino acids. In nucleotides, the CDR3 is TGTGCCAGCAGCCCACGGACCGACATCTCCTACGAGCAGTACTTC. Encoded protein: CASSPRTDISYEQYF.

This chain links TRBV6-1 with TRBJ1-5; 10 positions agree with TRBD1. The CDR3 contains 15 residues. With V trimmed by 5 bases and J by 6 bases, 7 bases remained unmatched. CDR1 and CDR2 (germline): MNHNS, SASEGT. CDR3 loop: CASSSGGTGAQPQHF. The CDR3, as DNA: TGTGCCAGCAGTTCGGGGGGGACAGGGGCTCAGCCCCAGCATTTT.